The entry that follows covers one T cell receptor (beta chain) sequence. The data stem from a study of T cells after yellow fever vaccination. This CDR3 is built from 15 residues. Germline trimming cut 5 bases from V and 2 bases from J; bases unmatched to any gene: 7. Germline V gene lookup returns CDR1 SGHAT and CDR2 FQNNGV. One entry per CDR3 protein, called by TCRdb with MiXCR from the 5' RACE reads. The sample yields about 550,000 distinct CDR3 sequences, roughly 21% seen once. The clonotype was recovered from a man between 25 and 39 years old who received the YFV17D yellow fever vaccine. The chain employs TRBV11-2 and TRBJ2-7, with 9 bases that match TRBD1. Sequencing was performed on PBMCs, taken 15 days after the yellow fever booster vaccination. CDR3 sequence (DNA): TGTGCCAGCAGCGATTGGACAGGGGATACCTACGAGCAGTACTTC. It specifies CASSDWTGDTYEQYF. The variable domain in full, completed from reference TRBV11-2 and TRBJ2-7, reads EAGVAQSPRYKIIEKRQSVAFWCNPISGHATLYWYQQILGQGPKLLIQFQNNGVVDDSQLPKDRFSAERLKGVDSTLKIQPAKLEDSAVYLCASSDWTGDTYEQYFGPGTRLTVT.